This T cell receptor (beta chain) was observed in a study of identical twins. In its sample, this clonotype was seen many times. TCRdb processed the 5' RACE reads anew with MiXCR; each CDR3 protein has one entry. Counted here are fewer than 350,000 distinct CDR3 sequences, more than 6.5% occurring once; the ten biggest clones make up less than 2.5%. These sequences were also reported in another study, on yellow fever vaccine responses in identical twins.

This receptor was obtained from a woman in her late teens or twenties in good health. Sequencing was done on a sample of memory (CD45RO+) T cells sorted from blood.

The CDR3 DNA is TGCAGTGCTAGAGGGGGACTAGCCCCCGGGGAGCTGTTTTTT. Its protein product is CSARGGLAPGELFF. The rearrangement links TRBV20-1 to TRBJ2-2; 9 bases align to TRBD2. CDR1 is DFQATT, CDR2 SNEGSKA, per germline (reference sequence). Trimming cost V 1 base and J 6 bases; bases outside gene matches: 3. CDR3 size: 14 residues.